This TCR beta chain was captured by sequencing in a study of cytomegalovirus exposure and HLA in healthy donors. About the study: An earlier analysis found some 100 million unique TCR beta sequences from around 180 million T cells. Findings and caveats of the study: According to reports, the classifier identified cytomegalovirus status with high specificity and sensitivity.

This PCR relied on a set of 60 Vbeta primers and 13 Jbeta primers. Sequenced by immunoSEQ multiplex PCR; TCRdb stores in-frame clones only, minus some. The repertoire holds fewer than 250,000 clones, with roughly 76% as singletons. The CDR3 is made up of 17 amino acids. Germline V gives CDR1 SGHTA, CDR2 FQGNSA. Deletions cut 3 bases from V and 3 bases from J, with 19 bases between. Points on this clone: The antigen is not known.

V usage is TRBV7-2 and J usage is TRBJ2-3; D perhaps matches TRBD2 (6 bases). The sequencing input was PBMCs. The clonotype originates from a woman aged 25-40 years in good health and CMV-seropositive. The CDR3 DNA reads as TGTGCCAGCAGCTTCTGGTTCGCGGGATGGGGTACAGATACGCAGTATTTT. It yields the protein CASSFWFAGWGTDTQYF. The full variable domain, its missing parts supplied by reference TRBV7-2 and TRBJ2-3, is GAGVSQSPSNKVTEKGKDVELRCDPISGHTALYWYRQSLGQGLEFLIYFQGNSAPDKSGLPSDRFSAERTGGSVSTLTIQRTQQEDSAVYLCASSFWFAGWGTDTQYFGPGTRLTVL.